This record covers a single TCR beta chain. This clonotype came up a few times. Its antigen remains unidentified. Base qualities are missing; no much larger clone stands one base away. The library was made by 5' RACE. Sequencing was carried out with an Illumina HiSeq 2000. A universal primer binding site was added through template switching, and the final cDNA carried a unique molecular identifier so that TCR cDNA molecules could be counted accurately. Specific primers in the conserved constant-segment region were used to synthesize first-strand cDNA for the TCR alpha and beta chains. To control for contamination, every cDNA library was double barcoded, receiving both a SMART-Mk sample barcode and Illumina barcodes. TruSeq adapter sequences and Illumina sample barcodes were added in two successive PCR steps. The TCR alpha and beta cDNA libraries were sequenced on the Illumina HiSeq platform using custom primers. Per the authors' processing: MiGEC processed the raw reads to extract unique molecular identifiers, while MiXCR was used to determine the CDR3 positions. For each individual, recombination models were inferred using an EM algorithm with the repgenHMM and IGoR tools. The analysis of shared clonotypes was done with the tcR package in R, with sharing normalized by the product of cloneset sizes. To study raw recombination without the effects of thymic and clonal selection, out-of-frame nonproductive sequences were analyzed. TCRdb's own reprocessing of the public reads used fastp at Q25 and MiXCR and kept productive beta chains. Entries are consolidated by CDR3 protein sequence, retaining the most common genes and DNA. The authors' filters were not applied to this entry. The sample table records more than 650,000 distinct CDR3 sequences; approximately 6% of these occur just once. The top ten hold approximately 1.6% of the sample.

For CDR1 and CDR2, the germline V gene lists KGHDR and SFDVKD. Counted from cysteine to phenylalanine, this CDR3 has 14 amino acids. The CDR3 DNA has 42 bases and is translated from base 1. V is clipped by 0 bases and J by 4 bases, and the sequence between their germline boundaries is 7 bases long. Every donor in the study was a healthy Caucasian. Three unrelated non-twin adults were also sequenced: a male aged 18 to 30, a male aged 50 to 60 and a female aged 50 to 60. Miltenyi CD45RO+ enrichment and human naive T-cell isolation kits were used to isolate memory (CD45RO+) and naive T cells from PBMC. The sample comes from a study of identical twins (dated by TCRdb to 2016 to 2017). At the level of the whole study: To test whether fetal clonotypes persist, this study deep-sequenced TCR alpha and beta repertoires from monozygotic twins, from unrelated adults of various ages, and from cord blood. To rule out contamination, the twin experiments were replicated at different times with different library preparation protocols. Here is what the overall study found, with its caveats: Excess twin sharing in beta out-of-frame sequences was weaker because fewer shared sequences lowered the signal-to-noise ratio. Compared with coincidental sharing between unrelated individuals, an excess of low generation-probability sequences was observed among out-of-frame TCR alpha sequences shared between twins. Invariant T cells such as MAIT and iNKT could partly confound zero-insertion analyses, although diverse VJ usage argued against such confounding for most clonotypes. Recombination models systematically underestimated out-of-frame TCR alpha sharing in monozygotic twins but agreed with sharing between unrelated individuals. Fewer insertions were carried by abundant cord blood beta clonotypes, a similar but weaker trend appeared in young adult naive repertoires, and no such trend appeared in memory repertoires. Because the same donors could not be followed over many years, the conclusions relied on cross-sectional statistical analysis.

The V and J segments used are TRBV24-1 and TRBJ2-3; no confident D gene assignment can be made. The specimen was naive T cells sorted from blood. The sample's cell subset or site label is to be understood as: cells isolated with a human naive T-cell isolation kit. This TCR was sampled from a man aged 18 to 29 in good health. The nucleotides are TGTGCCACCAGTGATTTGCGAACACCAGATACGCAGTATTTT. The encoded protein is CATSDLRTPDTQYF.